A selection of T cell receptor beta chains follows, all from one sample in a study of T cells in Graves' hyperthyroidism and ophthalmopathy. TCRdb reprocessed the multiplex PCR reads via MiXCR and lists one record per CDR3 protein. This sample yields around 620,000 distinct CDR3 sequences, of which roughly 46% are seen a single time; over 15% belongs to the top ten. The sequenced sample consisted of peripheral blood or thyroid tissue (not recorded which). The receptors here all came from an adult woman with Graves' disease, either hyperthyroidism or ophthalmopathy (not recorded which). The CDR3 runs from the conserved cysteine through the conserved F or W. D genes are given only for firm matches. Some rows have no size entry. The others give once, few or many, or a class for an expanded clone.

>TRBJ1-1|many|TRBV7-9|-
TGTGCCAGCCGGGACGGGGGTCCTAGCACTGAAGCTTTCTTT
CASRDGGPSTEAFF
>TRBJ2-5|-|TRBV29-1|TRBD2
TGCAGCGAGACTAGCGGGGGGTCGATCCAGTACTTC
CSETSGGSIQYF
>TRBJ1-1|many|TRBV6-5|TRBD1
TGTGCCAGCAGCTATGGGACAGTCACTGAAGCTTTCTTT
CASSYGTVTEAFF
>TRBJ1-5|many|TRBV24-1|TRBD1
TGTGCCACCAGTGTCGGGACAGGCGCTCAGCCCCAGCATTTT
CATSVGTGAQPQHF
>TRBJ1-4|-|TRBV7-9|-
TGTGCCAGCAGCCCCCCTACGGGGAATAGACTGTTTTTT
CASSPPTGNRLFF
>TRBJ2-7|-|TRBV2|-
TGTGCCAGCGGGGTACTAGCAGGGACGGACGGTTCCTACGAGCAGTACTTC
CASGVLAGTDGSYEQYF
>TRBJ1-5|few|TRBV10-3|-
TGTGCCATCAGTGAGAAGTCAGGAATCAATCAGCCCCAGCATTTT
CAISEKSGINQPQHF
>TRBJ2-7|many|TRBV6-6|TRBD1
TGTGCCAGCAATCACCCCGGGACAGCCTACGAGCAGTACTTC
CASNHPGTAYEQYF
>TRBJ1-5|-|TRBV7-2|-
TGTGCCAGCAGCTCGTGTGGTCAGCCCCGGCATTTT
CASSSCGQPRHF
>TRBJ2-3|-|TRBV15|-
TGTGCCACCAGCAGAGATCAGAGCACAGATACGCAGTATTTT
CATSRDQSTDTQYF
>TRBJ1-2|few|TRBV29-1|TRBD1
TGCAGCGGCAACCAGGGGGCTGGCTATGGCTACACCTTC
CSGNQGAGYGYTF
>TRBJ1-1|-|TRBV11-2|TRBD1
TGTGCCAGCAGCTGGGGCGGACAGGTCACTGAAGCTTTCTTT
CASSWGGQVTEAFF
>TRBJ1-1|many|TRBV11-2|TRBD1
TGTGCCAGCAGCCCCGGGACAGAGAACACTGAAGCTTTCTTT
CASSPGTENTEAFF
>TRBJ1-3|-|TRBV29-1|-
TGCAGCGTTAACAGCCGGACTGGAAACACCATATATTTT
CSVNSRTGNTIYF
>TRBJ2-5|many|TRBV5-4|-
TGTGCCAGCAGCTTGGCCAGGACGGACCAAGAGACCCAGTACTTC
CASSLARTDQETQYF
>TRBJ1-6|once|TRBV12-3/TRBV12-4|-
TGTGCCAGCAGCCCTGGGGGGAGTTCGTCCTATAATTCACCCCTCCACTTT
CASSPGGSSSYNSPLHF
>TRBJ1-1|-|TRBV19|TRBD1
TGTGCCAGTAGTATAGCCCCGACAGGGCCGAACACTGAAGCTTTCTTT
CASSIAPTGPNTEAFF
>TRBJ1-2|many|TRBV12-3/TRBV12-4|-
TGTGCCAGCAGTTTAACGACAGCAACTCCCTTGGACACCTTC
CASSLTTATPLDTF
>TRBJ1-3|once|TRBV5-1|-
TGCGCCAGCAGCTTAACAGGGCGAACCCCGAACACCATATATTTT
CASSLTGRTPNTIYF
>TRBJ2-7|many|TRBV7-9|-
TGTGCCAGCAGCTTAGTACTCCCTAGCGACCACGAGCAGTACTTC
CASSLVLPSDHEQYF
>TRBJ2-5|-|TRBV10-3|-
TGTGCCATCAGCGGGAAGGAGGGTACCTTCCAAGAGACCCAGTACTTC
CAISGKEGTFQETQYF
>TRBJ2-5|-|TRBV7-8|-
TGTGCCAGCAGCTTAAGTAGCGCAGGGCCCCGAGAGACCCAGTACTTC
CASSLSSAGPRETQYF
>TRBJ1-2|-|TRBV7-2|-
TGTGCCAGCAGCTTAGCAGGCTCCACTAACTATGGCTACACCTTC
CASSLAGSTNYGYTF
>TRBJ1-5|many|TRBV20-1|-
TGCAGTGGAAGGGAGGGAGGTCAGCCCCAGCATTTT
CSGREGGQPQHF
>TRBJ1-1|-|TRBV5-1|TRBD1
TGCGCCAGCAGTTGGGGGGACAGGGAGGGGAACACTGAAGCTTTCTTT
CASSWGDREGNTEAFF
>TRBJ2-7|-|TRBV10-3|-
TGTGCCATCAGTGCCCATGGCAGGTCCTACGAGCAGTACTTC
CAISAHGRSYEQYF
>TRBJ2-5|-|TRBV2|-
TGTGCCAGCAGGGCGGACAGGGAGGGGACCCAGTACTTC
CASRADREGTQYF
>TRBJ1-2|once|TRBV2|-
TGTGCCAGCAGTGAGGAGGGATCAGGGAACGTCTATGGCTACACCTTC
CASSEEGSGNVYGYTF
>TRBJ2-5|-|TRBV9|-
TGTGCCAGCAGTCCGCACTGGGTCAGCAATCAGCCCCAGTACTTC
CASSPHWVSNQPQYF
>TRBJ1-4|once|TRBV29-1|TRBD1
TGCAGCACGGGGACAGGGGGGAATGAAAAACTGTTTTTT
CSTGTGGNEKLFF
>TRBJ1-2|-|TRBV7-8|-
TGTGCCAGCAGCTTAGTTTCAGGCAGCGCATATGGCTACACCTTC
CASSLVSGSAYGYTF
>TRBJ2-6|many|TRBV7-3|TRBD2
TGTGCCAGCAGCTTACAGGCTAGCGGGAGGGCCGGGCTCTCTGGGGCCAACGTCCTGACTTTC
CASSLQASGRAGLSGANVLTF
>TRBJ1-1|-|TRBV19|-
TGTGCCACCAGACGAGGAAACACTGAAGCTTTCTTT
CATRRGNTEAFF
>TRBJ1-5|few|TRBV7-2|TRBD1
TGTGCCAGCTCGGTGGGGACAGGCAGCAATCAGCCCCAGCATTTT
CASSVGTGSNQPQHF
>TRBJ1-1|many|TRBV20-1|-
TGCAGTGCAAGAAACAGGGTGGGGGACACTGAAGCTTTCTTT
CSARNRVGDTEAFF
>TRBJ2-7|many|TRBV20-1|TRBD1
TGCAGTGCTATCCTCGGACAGGGTCTGGAAGAGCAGTACTTC
CSAILGQGLEEQYF
>TRBJ2-7|many|TRBV9|TRBD2
TGTGCCAGCAGCTCATCCGGGACTAGCCAGTACTTC
CASSSSGTSQYF
>TRBJ2-7|many|TRBV10-3|TRBD2
TGTGCCATCAGTACCGAGAGCGCGGGAGGTTTCTACTTC
CAISTESAGGFYF
>TRBJ2-5|-|TRBV20-1|-
TGCAGTGCTAGAGATCGGAAGGCTTATAGCAATCAGCCCCAGTACTTC
CSARDRKAYSNQPQYF
>TRBJ2-7|many|TRBV6-1|-
TGTGCCAGCAGTGAAGCGGGGCCGACCTACGAGCAGTACTTC
CASSEAGPTYEQYF
>TRBJ1-6|-|TRBV12-3/TRBV12-4|-
TGTGCCAGCAGGATGGCCAACACCGGGGAGCTGTCACCCCTCCACTTT
CASRMANTGELSPLHF
>TRBJ2-7|many|TRBV5-1|-
TGCGCCAGCAGCTTGGACTACGAGCAGTACTTC
CASSLDYEQYF
>TRBJ2-5|-|TRBV10-3|-
TGTGCCATCACTCAGGGGATGATGGAGACCCAGTACTTC
CAITQGMMETQYF
>TRBJ1-2|many|TRBV10-3|-
TGTGCCATCAGTGAGGACGGAACTAACTATGGCTACACCTTC
CAISEDGTNYGYTF
>TRBJ1-4|many|TRBV28|-
TGTGCCAGCAGCCCGGGACGGACTAATGAAAAACTGTTTTTT
CASSPGRTNEKLFF
>TRBJ1-6|-|TRBV7-9|-
TGTGCCAGCAGCGACGCCGTTTCTTATAATTCACCCCTCCACTTT
CASSDAVSYNSPLHF
>TRBJ2-2|once|TRBV29-1|-
TGCAGCGTTGCGGAGGGGACCTTGAACACCGGGGAGCTGTTTTTT
CSVAEGTLNTGELFF
>TRBJ2-7|-|TRBV7-3|TRBD2
TGTGCCAGCAGCTGGACGGGACTAGCGGGACTTAATGAGCAGTACTTC
CASSWTGLAGLNEQYF
>TRBJ1-1|-|TRBV5-1|-
TGCGCCAGCAGCTGGACCGGGATGGGGAGAACTGAAGCTTTCTTT
CASSWTGMGRTEAFF
>TRBJ1-1|many|TRBV18|-
TGTGCCAGCTCACCTGGTGGTCAAGACACTGAAGCTTTCTTT
CASSPGGQDTEAFF
>TRBJ2-1|-|TRBV5-1|-
TGCGCCAGCAGCTTGAAAAGCTCCTACAATGAGCAGTTCTTC
CASSLKSSYNEQFF